This is a list of T cell receptor beta chains from one sample in a study of regulatory T cells in long-lasting Graves disease. TCRdb processed the multiplex PCR reads anew with MiXCR; each CDR3 protein has one entry. The sample carries hundreds of thousands of distinct CDR3 sequences, 30% recorded once. Sequenced material: peripheral blood mononuclear cells (PBMCs), taken when the disease was refractory, from a patient treated with antithyroid drugs. The origin of the receptors is a female donor with Graves disease. The CDR3 runs from the conserved cysteine through the conserved F or W. The D gene is left open where the match is weak. Clone sizes are given selectively: once, few, many, or a class where the clone is expanded.

J gene,V gene,D gene,clone size,CDR3 protein,CDR3 DNA
TRBJ2-7,TRBV20-1,TRBD2,many,CSARKAGEEYEQYF,TGCAGTGCTAGAAAAGCGGGAGAAGAATACGAGCAGTACTTC
TRBJ1-6,TRBV7-9,TRBD1,few,CASSLEGQRENSPLHF,TGTGCCAGCAGCTTAGAGGGACAGAGAGAGAATTCACCCCTCCACTTT
TRBJ2-5,TRBV12-3/TRBV12-4,TRBD2,many,CASSLPTSGVQETQYF,TGTGCCAGCAGTTTGCCGACTAGCGGGGTTCAAGAGACCCAGTACTTC
TRBJ2-5,TRBV10-3,TRBD2,few,CAISELAGPETQYF,TGTGCCATCAGTGAATTAGCGGGACCTGAGACCCAGTACTTC
TRBJ1-1,TRBV28,TRBD1,many,CASSLRGQGARDTEAFF,TGTGCCAGCAGTTTACGCGGACAGGGGGCGCGTGACACTGAAGCTTTCTTT
TRBJ1-1,TRBV28,TRBD1,NA,CASRGQGSPLAFF,TGTGCCAGCCGGGGACAGGGGTCACCCCTAGCTTTCTTT
TRBJ1-2,TRBV12-5,TRBD1,NA,CASGQTGGYGYTF,TGTGCTAGTGGTCAGACAGGGGGCTATGGCTACACCTTC
TRBJ1-5,TRBV2,NA,few,CASTSEGTGNQPQHF,TGTGCCAGCACCTCCGAGGGGACGGGCAATCAGCCCCAGCATTTT
TRBJ1-2,TRBV11-2,NA,NA,CASSHRSFGGYTF,TGTGCCAGCAGCCATAGATCCTTCGGTGGCTACACCTTC
TRBJ1-2,TRBV6-4,NA,once,CASILDYGYTF,TGTGCCAGCATTCTGGACTATGGCTACACCTTC
TRBJ1-4,TRBV5-4,NA,NA,CASSLERREKLFF,TGTGCCAGCAGCTTGGAGCGTCGTGAAAAACTGTTTTTT
TRBJ1-4,TRBV5-1,NA,NA,CASSQQGRENEKLFF,TGCGCCAGCAGCCAACAGGGAAGGGAAAATGAAAAACTGTTTTTT
TRBJ2-5,TRBV29-1,TRBD1,NA,CSVTVTGTGVQTQYF,TGCAGCGTTACCGTAACCGGGACAGGGGTACAGACCCAGTACTTC
TRBJ2-2,TRBV9,NA,NA,CASSVAIQHNTGELFF,TGTGCCAGCAGCGTAGCTATTCAACATAACACCGGGGAGCTGTTTTTT
TRBJ1-1,TRBV11-2,NA,many,CASSLDGAGRTEAFF,TGTGCCAGCAGCTTAGATGGTGCAGGGCGTACTGAAGCTTTCTTT
TRBJ1-1,TRBV3-1,TRBD1,NA,CASSQTGGAGGTEAFF,TGTGCCAGCAGCCAAACAGGGGGCGCAGGAGGCACTGAAGCTTTCTTT
TRBJ1-2,TRBV7-8,NA,NA,CASSLATEKGYGYTF,TGTGCCAGCAGCTTAGCTACAGAAAAAGGCTATGGCTACACCTTC
TRBJ1-6,TRBV11-2,TRBD1,NA,CASGKTGATYNSPLHF,TGTGCCAGCGGAAAGACAGGGGCGACGTATAATTCACCCCTCCACTTT
TRBJ1-1,TRBV12-3/TRBV12-4,TRBD1,once,CASREAGGGTEAFF,TGTGCCAGCAGGGAGGCAGGGGGTGGGACTGAAGCTTTCTTT
TRBJ1-2,TRBV12-3/TRBV12-4,NA,few,CASSLEGGRYGYTF,TGTGCCAGCAGTTTAGAGGGGGGGCGCTATGGCTACACCTTC
TRBJ1-3,TRBV13,NA,NA,CASSNLYSGNTIYF,TGTGCCAGCAGCAACCTATACTCTGGAAACACCATATATTTT
TRBJ1-1,TRBV5-6,NA,NA,CASILGGWVTEAFF,TGTGCCAGCATCCTGGGGGGTTGGGTCACTGAAGCTTTCTTT
TRBJ2-7,TRBV6-1,NA,NA,CASSEVVSYEQYF,TGTGCCAGCAGTGAGGTAGTCTCCTACGAGCAGTACTTC
TRBJ1-2,TRBV3-1,TRBD1,NA,CASSQDPRGLNGYTF,TGTGCCAGCAGCCAAGATCCCAGGGGGCTAAATGGCTACACCTTC
TRBJ1-1,TRBV7-9,NA,few,CASSPPAGTEAFF,TGTGCCAGCAGCCCCCCCGCCGGCACTGAAGCTTTCTTT
TRBJ1-5,TRBV25-1,TRBD1,few,CASSDSRTGGNNQPQHF,TGTGCCAGCAGTGACTCCCGGACAGGGGGAAACAATCAGCCCCAGCATTTT
TRBJ1-2,TRBV6-5,TRBD1,many,CASSYSRTGYGYTF,TGTGCCAGCAGTTACTCGCGGACAGGGTACGGCTACACCTTC
TRBJ1-5,TRBV18,NA,NA,CASSPQRVPGRGHQPQHF,TGTGCCAGCTCACCACAACGGGTCCCCGGTCGGGGTCATCAGCCCCAGCATTTT
TRBJ1-2,TRBV5-5,TRBD1,few,CASSLAPSDRGPYGYTF,TGTGCCAGCAGCTTGGCCCCTTCCGACAGGGGTCCATATGGCTACACCTTC
TRBJ2-2,TRBV9,NA,NA,CASSRQISDTGELFF,TGTGCCAGCAGTCGACAGATTTCGGACACCGGGGAGCTGTTTTTT
TRBJ1-2,TRBV27,NA,many,CASSLIPGETGYTF,TGTGCCAGCAGTCTCATCCCCGGGGAAACAGGCTACACCTTC
TRBJ2-2,TRBV19,NA,NA,CASSITGLPATGELFF,TGTGCCAGTAGTATCACGGGACTTCCAGCCACCGGGGAGCTGTTTTTT
TRBJ2-2,TRBV6-1,NA,NA,CASPSVWPLGNAGELFF,TGTGCCAGTCCGTCGGTTTGGCCGTTGGGGAACGCCGGGGAGCTGTTTTTT
TRBJ2-7,TRBV6-5,NA,few,CASSYENRVGSEQYF,TGTGCCAGCAGTTACGAGAACAGGGTCGGTTCCGAGCAGTACTTC
TRBJ1-1,TRBV29-1,NA,few,CSVEDRFNRGTEAFF,TGCAGCGTTGAAGATAGATTTAACAGAGGCACTGAAGCTTTCTTT
TRBJ2-7,TRBV29-1,TRBD2,few,CSAASGSLYEQYF,TGCAGCGCAGCTAGCGGGAGCCTCTACGAGCAGTACTTC